Presented here are 3 T cell receptor beta chains from one specimen sequenced in a study of blood T cell repertoires in COVID-19. The repertoire was sequenced with immunoSEQ multiplex PCR; TCRdb's copy has only in-frame clones and lacks some. The sample has some 56,000 clones; around four fifths are singletons. Sequenced input: peripheral blood. These receptors were taken from an elderly woman with acute or convalescent COVID-19.

The CDR3 sequence is CASRRKDRGLSSSGANVLTF. For the CDR3, the DNA is TGTGCCAGTAGGCGAAAGGACAGGGGGCTTTCAAGCTCTGGGGCCAACGTCCTGACTTTC. The chain couples TRBV19 to TRBJ2-6, with 11 bases identical to TRBD1. The V gene's germline CDR1 is LNHDA and CDR2 SQIVND (reference sequence). There are 20 residues in the CDR3. With V trimmed by 6 bases and J by 0 bases, 13 bases remained unmatched.

The chain links TRBV5-1 to TRBJ1-4; D possibly corresponds to TRBD1 (6 bases). Germline CDR1 reads SGHRS; CDR2 reads YFSETQ. The V and J ends lost 4 bases and 0 bases respectively, with 13 bases between them. This CDR3 comprises 16 residues. The CDR3 loop is CASSPGASATNEKLFF. As DNA, the CDR3 is TGCGCCAGCAGCCCAGGGGCGTCGGCAACTAATGAAAAACTGTTTTTT.

This chain links TRBV9 with TRBJ2-5, with 10 bases that match TRBD2. J gave up 2 bases and V 4 bases, and 8 bases lay outside the gene matches. The CDR3 contains 16 residues. Germline loops: CDR1 SGDLS, CDR2 YYNGEE. CDR3 protein: CASSPRTSGQQETQYF. CDR3 sequence (DNA): TGTGCCAGCAGCCCACGGACTAGCGGACAACAAGAGACCCAGTACTTC.